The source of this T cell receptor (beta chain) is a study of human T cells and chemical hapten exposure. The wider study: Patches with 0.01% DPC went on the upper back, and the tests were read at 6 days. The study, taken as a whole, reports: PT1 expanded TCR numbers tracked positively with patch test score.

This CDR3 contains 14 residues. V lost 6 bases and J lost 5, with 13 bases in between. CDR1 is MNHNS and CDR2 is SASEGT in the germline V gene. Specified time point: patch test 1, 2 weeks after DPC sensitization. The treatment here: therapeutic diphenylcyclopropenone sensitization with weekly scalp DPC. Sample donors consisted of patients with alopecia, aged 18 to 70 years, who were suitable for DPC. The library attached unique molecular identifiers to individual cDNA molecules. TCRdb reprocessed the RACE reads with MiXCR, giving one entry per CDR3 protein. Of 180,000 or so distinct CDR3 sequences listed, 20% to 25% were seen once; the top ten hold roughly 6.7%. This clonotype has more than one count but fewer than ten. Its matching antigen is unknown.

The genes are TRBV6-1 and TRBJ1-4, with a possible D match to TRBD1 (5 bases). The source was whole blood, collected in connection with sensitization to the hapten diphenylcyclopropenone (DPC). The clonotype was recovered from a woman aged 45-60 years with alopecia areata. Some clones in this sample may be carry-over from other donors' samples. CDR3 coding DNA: TGTGCCAGCAGCAGCCCGTGGGGGAATGAAAAACTGTTTTTT. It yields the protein CASSSPWGNEKLFF.